The 16 T cell receptor beta chains reported below all come from one sample, sequenced in a study of T cells after yellow fever vaccination. Each CDR3 protein is one row after TCRdb ran MiXCR on the 5' RACE reads. The table has 150,000 to 200,000 distinct CDR3 sequences, less than 9% seen once. The starting material was CD4+ T cells sorted from PBMCs, obtained 4 to 6 days after the first yellow fever vaccination. Every receptor here comes from a man between 18 and 29 years old who received the YFV17D yellow fever vaccine.

About this clonotype: A read error may explain this, as a much larger clone is one base away. This sequence joins TRBV20-1 and TRBJ1-5; D gene unclear. The CDR3 spans 13 residues. Deletions cut 2 bases from V and 7 bases from J, with 12 bases between. Germline lookup yields CDR1 DFQATT and CDR2 SNEGSKA (reference sequence). The CDR3 DNA follows: TGCAGTGCTAGAATTAGTGACAAGCAGCCCCAGCATTTT. As protein: CSARISDKQPQHF.

In this sample, this clonotype turned up a few times. The chain uses TRBV6-1 and TRBJ2-1, with TRBD2 identical over 10 bases. V lost 0 bases to trimming and J lost 4 bases; unmatched junction nucleotides: 6. The CDR3 is 17 amino acids. Germline assignment: CDR1 MNHNS and CDR2 SASEGT. The CDR3 region has the DNA TGTGCCAGCAGTGAAGCCCCGTCTAGCGGGAGATACAATGAGCAGTTCTTC. Translating it yields CASSEAPSSGRYNEQFF.

This clonotype was found many times. This rearrangement joins TRBV7-2 to TRBJ2-3; TRBD2 agrees at 7 bases. The V gene end was trimmed by 7 bases and the J gene end by 0 bases; junction bases not matched to a gene: 10. The CDR3 sequence is 16 residues long. The germline CDR1 and CDR2 sequences are SGHTA and FQGNSA. The CDR3 nucleotides are TGTGCCAGCACCCGGAAGCGGGGCGTCAGCACAGATACGCAGTATTTT. This gives the protein CASTRKRGVSTDTQYF.

This clonotype was counted ten times or more. DNA of the CDR3: TGTGCCAGCAGCCTCCAGGGGAGGGCGGAGACCCAGTACTTC. This codes for CASSLQGRAETQYF. The chain employs TRBV4-2 and TRBJ2-5; a possible D gene is TRBD2 (7 bases). The ends were cut back, 4 bases at V and 5 bases at J, with 14 bases in the middle. Germline V lookup: CDR1 LGHNA, CDR2 YNFKEQ. The length of the CDR3 is 14 residues.

This clonotype was counted a few times. The CDR3 spells CASSLIGGGARETQYF. Written as DNA, the CDR3 is TGCGCCAGCAGCTTGATCGGCGGGGGGGCCCGAGAGACCCAGTACTTC. The genes are TRBV5-1 and TRBJ2-5; 9 positions match TRBD2. Germline V gene data show CDR1 as SGHRS and CDR2 as YFSETQ. V was pared by 1 base and J by 4 bases, with 8 bases of the junction left unmatched. CDR3 size: 16 residues.

In this sample, this clonotype turned up many times. The chain carries TRBV12-3 or TRBV12-4 and TRBJ1-2; D gene ambiguous. CDR3 length: 13 residues. Trimming took off 1 base at V and 4 bases at J, with 7 bases between the two ends. CDR3 nucleotide sequence: TGTGCCAGCAGTTTAGTGGAAGGCTATGGCTACACCTTC. It yields the protein CASSLVEGYGYTF.

This clonotype has ten or more counts. The genes are TRBV12-3 or TRBV12-4 and TRBJ2-5, with 10 nucleotides matching TRBD2. This CDR3 region has 14 residues. The V and J ends lost 6 bases and 5 bases, in that order; junction bases with no gene match: 6. The CDR3 nucleotides are TGTGCCAGCAGCCCAAGCGGGGGGGGGGAGACCCAGTACTTC. This gives the protein CASSPSGGGETQYF.

This clonotype was picked up a small number of times. The chain employs TRBV5-8 and TRBJ2-7; the D is unclear. The CDR3 length is 13 residues. Germline lookup yields CDR1 SGHTS and CDR2 YDEGEE. V gave up 1 base and J gave up 6 bases, with 11 bases separating them. The CDR3 sequence: CASSLRASREQYV. CDR3 nucleotide sequence: TGTGCCAGCAGCTTGAGGGCCTCGCGCGAGCAGTACGTC.

The chain is built from TRBV5-6 and TRBJ2-5; 11 bases align to TRBD1. The germline V gene has CDR1 SGHDT and CDR2 YYEEEE. The V gene end was trimmed by 4 bases and the J gene end by 4 bases; junction bases not matched to a gene: 15. The CDR3 has 18 residues. The CDR3 protein is CASSRVPGQGVSRETQYF. The DNA of the CDR3 is TGTGCCAGCAGCAGAGTGCCGGGACAGGGGGTTTCCAGAGAGACCCAGTACTTC.

This clonotype was detected only a few times. The V call is TRBV30, the J call TRBJ1-1; D not certain. The CDR3 has 13 residues. CDR1 and CDR2 (germline): GTSNPN, SVGIG (reference sequence). The V end was cut by 1 base, the J end by 5 bases, with 11 bases between. CDR3 sequence reads: CAWSDLSRTEAFF. CDR3 coding DNA: TGTGCCTGGAGTGATTTATCGAGGACTGAAGCTTTCTTT.

This clonotype occurred a few times. The chain couples TRBV11-1 to TRBJ2-5, with 11 bases lining up with TRBD2. Trimming at V came to 1 base and at J to 0 bases, leaving 7 bases not matched to a gene. The CDR3 sequence is 18 residues long. Germline V gene lookup returns CDR1 SGHAT and CDR2 FQDESV (reference sequence). The CDR3 sequence is CASSLGLAGTEYQETQYF. The CDR3 DNA reads TGTGCCAGCAGCTTAGGACTAGCGGGGACCGAGTACCAAGAGACCCAGTACTTC.

The V and J genes are TRBV7-2 and TRBJ2-1; 10 nucleotides agree with TRBD2. CDR1 is SGHTA and CDR2 is FQGNSA in the germline V gene. V lost 6 bases, J lost 7 bases, and 9 bases stayed unmatched. The CDR3 has 15 residues. The CDR3 DNA is TGTGCCAGCAGGCTCATAGCGGGGGGCCGAAATGAGCAGTTCTTC. This sequence encodes CASRLIAGGRNEQFF.

The chain is built from TRBV29-1 and TRBJ2-7; 10 positions match TRBD2. J lost 5 bases, V lost 6 bases, and 7 bases had no gene match. This CDR3 has 13 residues. CDR1 is SQVTM, CDR2 ANQGSEA, per germline. The DNA of the CDR3 is TGCAGCGTCAAGCGGGGGGGCACCCACGAGCAGTACTTC. Residues: CSVKRGGTHEQYF.

This clonotype was detected a few times. The J gene is TRBJ2-7, the V gene TRBV20-1, with 8 bases aligning to TRBD1. The CDR3 consists of 15 residues. Per the germline V gene, CDR1 is DFQATT and CDR2 is SNEGSKA (reference sequence). J gave up 5 bases and V 2 bases, and 11 bases lay outside the gene matches. In DNA form, the CDR3 reads TGCAGTGCTAGATTGTCCGGACAGGGAAGCCACGAGCAGTACTTC. Its translation: CSARLSGQGSHEQYF.

This clonotype has just a few counts. The chain joins TRBV5-4 to TRBJ2-5; D perhaps matches TRBD2 (6 bases). Germline CDR1 reads SGHNT; CDR2 reads YYREEE (reference sequence). The V gene lost 0 bases and the J gene lost 2 bases, with 14 bases spanning the gap. This CDR3 is 16 amino acids long. The CDR3 DNA reads as TGTGCCAGCAGCTTGGAGGTGGGGGGATGGCAAGAGACCCAGTACTTC. Residues: CASSLEVGGWQETQYF.

This clonotype was picked up many times. The chain is built from TRBV12-3 or TRBV12-4 and TRBJ1-5; D call uncertain. Trimming cost V 1 base and J 7 bases, with 5 bases left between them. The CDR3 extends over 12 amino acids. As DNA, the CDR3 is TGTGCCAGCAGTTTAGACACCCAGCCCCAGCATTTT. Residues: CASSLDTQPQHF.